A single sample gave rise to the 18 T cell receptor beta chains below, sequenced in a study of a mutant IDH1 vaccine in newly diagnosed glioma. Clones were read by immunoSEQ multiplex PCR, and TCRdb kept only the in-frame ones, dropping some. Here the sample spans approximately 58,000 clones, 75% to 90% being singletons. Documented time point: week 47, end of study. Vaccine doses each comprised 300 ug of mutant IDH1 20-mer peptide, with topical imiquimod. No antigen has been assigned to these receptors. The material was PBMCs, obtained from a glioma patient whose treatment included an IDH1 peptide vaccine. The source of these receptors is a man younger than 40 with glioma.

The chain recombines TRBV7-9 with TRBJ1-5; the D is unclear. The V gene lost 3 bases and the J gene lost 0 bases, with 12 bases spanning the gap. The CDR3 loop spans 16 amino acids. CDR1 is SEHNR and CDR2 is FQNEAQ in the germline V gene (reference sequence). The CDR3 DNA reads TGTGCCAGCAGCTTCGGCGGATACTATAGCAATCAGCCCCAGCATTTT. Protein sequence: CASSFGGYYSNQPQHF.

This chain joins TRBV4-2 and TRBJ1-5, with 7 bases aligning to TRBD1. The CDR3 extends over 16 amino acids. CDR1 is LGHNA, CDR2 YNFKEQ, per germline. The V and J ends lost 4 bases and 6 bases, in that order; junction bases with no gene match: 12. The CDR3 sequence is CASSRGEGALSQPQHF. CDR3 nucleotides: TGTGCCAGCAGCCGCGGGGAGGGGGCGTTGAGTCAGCCCCAGCATTTT.

This rearrangement joins TRBV14 to TRBJ1-2; possible D gene TRBD1, 5 bases. V was clipped by 8 bases and J by 6 bases, with 16 bases between them. This CDR3 spans 13 amino acids. The germline gives CDR1 SGHDN, CDR2 FVKESK. The CDR3 DNA follows: TGTGCCAGCGGCAGGGTTAGGTCGGATGGCTACACCTTC. Its translation: CASGRVRSDGYTF.

The gene calls are TRBV18 and TRBJ2-1; 13 positions match TRBD2. The V and J ends lost 5 bases and 8 bases, in that order; junction bases with no gene match: 3. The CDR3 extends over 14 amino acids. From germline, CDR1 is KGHSH and CDR2 LQKENI. The CDR3 coding sequence is TGTGCCAGCTCAACTAGCGGGGGGGCATATGAGCAGTTCTTC. Translating gives CASSTSGGAYEQFF.

CDR3 loop: CASSGRTSGGADTQYF. In nucleotides, the CDR3 is TGCGCCAGCAGTGGAAGGACTAGCGGGGGGGCAGATACGCAGTATTTT. The chain links TRBV10-1 to TRBJ2-3; 15 nucleotides align to TRBD2. Losses at the gene ends were 4 bases for V and 4 bases for J; bases not matched to a gene: 3. Germline-derived CDR1 and CDR2 are WNHNN and SYGVQD (reference sequence). The CDR3 is made up of 16 amino acids.

The genes are TRBV5-1 and TRBJ1-3, with D perhaps matching TRBD1 (6 bases). Trimming stripped 2 bases from V and 4 bases from J, with 19 bases between. CDR3 size: 17 residues. Germline CDR1 and CDR2: SGHRS and YFSETQ. The CDR3 region has the DNA TGCGCCAGCAGCTTAGTTCCCAGGGGAAGGGCCGGAAACACCATATATTTT. Translating it yields CASSLVPRGRAGNTIYF.

The CDR3 DNA reads TGTGCCAGCAGCGGAACTAGCACAGGGCTGTACAATGAGCAGTTCTTC. Its protein is CASSGTSTGLYNEQFF. This rearrangement joins TRBV9 to TRBJ2-1; either TRBD1 or TRBD2 may supply D (6 bases each). Looked up from germline, CDR1 is SGDLS and CDR2 is YYNGEE. This CDR3 has 16 amino acids. V lost 3 bases to trimming and J lost 4 bases, with 17 bases between them.

The count of this clone is one. The chain is built from TRBV11-3 and TRBJ1-2; 7 bases map to TRBD1. The CDR3 runs 18 residues. Germline assignment: CDR1 SGHNT and CDR2 YENEEA. V was clipped by 1 base and J by 0 bases; unmatched bases: 11. The CDR3 DNA sequence: TGTGCCAGCAGCTTAGGTCAGAGGGGGGACAGATCTAACTATGGCTACACCTTC. It yields the protein CASSLGQRGDRSNYGYTF.

The V call is TRBV12-5, the J call TRBJ2-1, with D tentatively TRBD2 (5 bases). The V gene's germline CDR1 is LGHNT and CDR2 FRNRAP. V lost 1 base and J lost 0, with 10 bases in between. The CDR3 spans 16 residues. CDR3 in DNA: TGTGCTAGTGGTTTGGATGACCGGGGCTCCTACAATGAGCAGTTCTTC. Translated, it gives CASGLDDRGSYNEQFF.

This clone turned up a few times. The genes are TRBV18 and TRBJ1-1; 7 positions match TRBD1. Germline lookup yields CDR1 KGHSH and CDR2 LQKENI. J lost 7 bases, V lost 0 bases, and 8 bases had no gene match. There are 15 residues in the CDR3. The CDR3 DNA is TGTGCCAGCTCACCACCTTCGGACAGGCGACGTGAAGCTTTCTTT. Its protein is CASSPPSDRRREAFF.

The V gene is TRBV18, the J gene TRBJ1-4; D remains unclear. Deletions cut 5 bases from V and 12 bases from J, with 10 bases between. Germline CDR1 reads KGHSH; CDR2 reads LQKENI. This CDR3 is 11 amino acids long. This CDR3 reads CASSTQEELFF. CDR3 bases: TGTGCCAGCTCAACGCAGGAGGAACTGTTTTTT.

This clone was counted only a few times. The chain is built from TRBV29-1 and TRBJ2-2; 7 bases match TRBD2. This CDR3 contains 14 residues. The germline CDR1 and CDR2 sequences are SQVTM and ANQGSEA. The ends lost 5 bases at V and 3 bases at J; junction bases unmatched: 6. The CDR3 sequence: CSVWVGRDTGELFF. The CDR3 region has the DNA TGCAGCGTTTGGGTGGGGAGGGACACCGGGGAGCTGTTTTTT.

This chain joins TRBV19 and TRBJ2-2; unclear D gene. The CDR3 extends over 16 amino acids. The V end lost 5 bases, the J end lost 4 bases, and 17 bases lay between the germline ends. Germline lookup yields CDR1 LNHDA and CDR2 SQIVND (reference sequence). Here the CDR3 DNA reads TGTGCCAGTAGTCTCCGATTGGGCAAAGGCACCGGGGAGCTGTTTTTT. Protein product: CASSLRLGKGTGELFF.

V usage is TRBV9 and J usage is TRBJ1-1; 10 bases are shared with TRBD1. CDR1 SGDLS and CDR2 YYNGEE come from the germline V gene. CDR3 length: 14 residues. V gave up 0 bases and J gave up 4 bases; unmatched junction bases: 0. The CDR3 loop reads CASSVGTGGTEAFF. CDR3 coding DNA: TGTGCCAGCAGCGTAGGGACAGGGGGCACTGAAGCTTTCTTT.

The chain has TRBV18 and TRBJ1-5; tentative D call: TRBD1 (6 bases). The V end lost 5 bases, the J end lost 3 bases, and 11 bases lay between the germline ends. Germline V CDR1 and CDR2: KGHSH, LQKENI. The CDR3 is 14 amino acids. The CDR3 loop reads CASSYGQPNQPQHF. DNA of the CDR3: TGTGCCAGCTCATACGGACAGCCCAATCAGCCCCAGCATTTT.

This chain joins TRBV5-4 and TRBJ2-7; TRBD2 matches at 10 bases. CDR3 length: 15 residues. CDR1 is SGHNT and CDR2 is YYREEE in the germline V gene (reference sequence). V shed 2 bases, J shed 0 bases, and the junction held 2 bases outside the gene matches. CDR3 nucleotides: TGTGCCAGCAGCTTAGCGGGGGGGAGCTCCTACGAGCAGTACTTC. It translates to CASSLAGGSSYEQYF.

The V gene is TRBV13, the J gene TRBJ2-2; D is possibly TRBD1 (5 bases). Germline-derived CDR1 and CDR2 are PRHDT and FYEKMQ (reference sequence). This CDR3 has 14 residues. Trimming pared 2 bases from V and 4 bases from J, leaving 8 bases between. CDR3 DNA sequence: TGTGCCAGCAGCTTACAGGGAACCACCGGGGAGCTGTTTTTT. Residues: CASSLQGTTGELFF.

The J gene is TRBJ1-5, the V gene TRBV5-8, with a tentative D call TRBD1 (5 bases). This CDR3 region has 15 residues. V lost 6 bases and J 1 base, leaving 14 bases between the germline ends. Germline CDR1 and CDR2: SGHTS and YDEGEE. The CDR3 DNA reads TGTGCCAGCAACAATTGGGGGGGGAGCAATCAGCCCCAGCATTTT. Amino acid sequence: CASNNWGGSNQPQHF.